These 21 T cell receptor beta chains came from one sample sequenced in a study of post-analysis software for immune sequencing data. Study-wide results and limits: Relative to controls, patients had five TRBV segments at higher frequency, with TRBV5-6, TRBV5-1 and TRBV20-1 among these.

Their antigens remain unidentified. Unique molecular identifiers featured in each of the TCR beta cDNA libraries. TCRdb re-derived calls from the PCR reads in MiXCR, one entry per CDR3 protein. The sample has more than 450,000 distinct CDR3 sequences, around 47% seen once. Source material: blood. Receptors were obtained from a girl aged 10 to 17 with multiple sclerosis.

A few counts support this clonotype. The chain recombines TRBV4-2 with TRBJ2-3; D is ambiguous. The CDR3 runs 14 residues. The ends were cut back, 1 base at V and 5 bases at J, with 10 bases in the middle. The germline CDR1 and CDR2 sequences are LGHNA and YNFKEQ. The CDR3 DNA reads as TGTGCCAGCAGCCAAGTTCTCTTCGTAGATACGCAGTATTTT. This encodes CASSQVLFVDTQYF.

The V call is TRBV6-5, the J call TRBJ2-1; TRBD2 matches 8 bases. After removal of 1 base from V and 4 bases from J, the junction contained 3 bases not matched to a gene. The CDR3 loop spans 15 amino acids. The germline V gene has CDR1 MNHEY and CDR2 SVGAGI. The CDR3 is CASSYYTSGYNEQFF. The CDR3 DNA sequence: TGTGCCAGCAGTTACTACACTAGCGGTTACAATGAGCAGTTCTTC.

V usage is TRBV14 and J usage is TRBJ2-4; D uncertain. The ends were cut back, 2 bases at V and 0 bases at J, with 8 bases in the middle. The CDR3 totals 15 residues. Germline lookup yields CDR1 SGHDN and CDR2 FVKESK. CDR3 DNA: TGTGCCAGCAGCCAATTGGGTACAGCCAAAAACATTCAGTACTTC. It translates to CASSQLGTAKNIQYF.

There are many counts of this clonotype. The chain combines TRBV7-6 with TRBJ2-1; D unresolved. V was pared by 5 bases and J by 0 bases, with 5 bases between. This CDR3 is 13 amino acids long. From germline, CDR1 is SGHVS and CDR2 FNYEAQ. CDR3 protein: CASSRLSYNEQFF. In nucleotides, the CDR3 is TGTGCCAGCAGCCGGCTCTCCTACAATGAGCAGTTCTTC.

This clonotype has more than one count but fewer than ten. The chain joins TRBV6-6 to TRBJ2-7; a weak D match, TRBD2 (6 bases). Germline lookup yields CDR1 MNHNY and CDR2 SVGAGI (reference sequence). V dropped 10 bases and J dropped 5 bases, with 18 bases sitting between them. This CDR3 is built from 13 residues. This chain's CDR3 is CAISTGPGDEQYF. In DNA, the CDR3 is TGTGCCATCTCAACCGGGCCGGGGGACGAGCAGTACTTC.

The rearrangement joins TRBV20-1 to TRBJ1-5, with 7 bases aligning to TRBD1. With 1 base clipped from V and 5 bases from J, the junction kept 5 bases outside the gene matches. The CDR3 extends over 14 amino acids. Looked up from germline, CDR1 is DFQATT and CDR2 is SNEGSKA (reference sequence). In DNA, the CDR3 is TGCAGTGCTAGAGTGGGGACAGCCTATCAGCCCCAGCATTTT. This sequence encodes CSARVGTAYQPQHF.

A single count supports this clonotype. J is TRBJ1-5 and V is TRBV20-1, with D possibly being TRBD1 (6 bases). Trimming pared 3 bases from V and 5 bases from J, leaving 14 bases between. This CDR3 spans 14 amino acids. Germline V CDR1 and CDR2: DFQATT, SNEGSKA (reference sequence). CDR3 bases: TGCAGTGCTAGCCCTGGACAGATTTATCAGCCCCAGCATTTT. Its protein product is CSASPGQIYQPQHF.

The rearrangement links TRBV6-6 to TRBJ2-5; TRBD1 or TRBD2 may be the D gene (6 bases each). Germline loops: CDR1 MNHNY, CDR2 SVGAGI (reference sequence). V was trimmed by 2 bases and J by 7 bases, leaving 14 bases between them. The CDR3 runs 14 residues. The DNA of the CDR3 is TGTGCCAGCAGTTACGGGGGGCCTATGGGGACCCAGTACTTC. As protein: CASSYGGPMGTQYF.

V is TRBV12-3 or TRBV12-4 and J is TRBJ2-7, with TRBD1 matching over 12 bases. There are 15 residues in the CDR3. The trim removed 5 bases at V and 7 bases at J, leaving 9 bases unmatched. CDR3 in DNA: TGTGCCAGCAGTGTACCGGGACAGGGGGCAAGTGAGCAGTACTTC. Translation: CASSVPGQGASEQYF.

This chain uses TRBV29-1 with TRBJ2-6; D may be TRBD1 (6 bases). V lost 4 bases, J lost 0 bases, and 22 bases lay in between. The CDR3 length is 19 residues. Per germline, CDR1 SQVTM and CDR2 ANQGSEA. The CDR3 bases are TGCAGCGTTGGTGGTAGTAGGGGGTCCCACAGCTCTGGGGCCAACGTCCTGACTTTC. Translated, it gives CSVGGSRGSHSSGANVLTF. Combining the CDR3 with reference TRBV29-1 and TRBJ2-6 gives the whole variable domain SAVISQKPSRDICQRGTSLTIQCQVDSQVTMMFWYRQQPGQSLTLIATANQGSEATYESGFVIDKFPISRPNLTFSTLTVSNMSPEDSSIYLCSVGGSRGSHSSGANVLTFGAGSRLTVL.

The rearrangement links TRBV2 to TRBJ1-1; a possible D gene is TRBD1 (6 bases). There are 14 residues in the CDR3. V shed 5 bases and J shed 1 base, with 11 bases lying between them. Germline V gives CDR1 SNHLY, CDR2 FYNNEI. CDR3 nucleotides: TGTGCCAGCAGTCGTCGGACAGAGAACACTGAAGCTTTCTTT. It specifies CASSRRTENTEAFF.

V usage is TRBV20-1 and J usage is TRBJ1-1, with TRBD1 matching 9 bases. J lost 7 bases, V lost 0 bases, and 6 bases had no gene match. This CDR3 is built from 14 residues. Germline values: CDR1 DFQATT, CDR2 SNEGSKA (reference sequence). CDR3 region: CSAREQGARIEAFF. CDR3 nucleotides: TGCAGTGCTAGAGAACAGGGGGCGCGCATTGAAGCTTTCTTT.

This clonotype occurred a few times. The gene calls are TRBV7-9 and TRBJ2-1; D call uncertain. Germline CDR1 SEHNR, CDR2 FQNEAQ (reference sequence). This CDR3 is 11 amino acids long. V was cut by 5 bases and J by 10 bases, with 9 bases left in between. The CDR3 nucleotides read TGTGCCAGCAGCCCCGCCTCAGAGCAGTTCTTC. As protein: CASSPASEQFF. The full variable domain, with the rest looked up from reference TRBV7-9 and TRBJ2-1, is DTGVSQNPRHKITKRGQNVTFRCDPISEHNRLYWYRQTLGQGPEFLTYFQNEAQLEKSRLLSDRFSAERPKGSFSTLEIQRTEQGDSAMYLCASSPASEQFFGPGTRLTVL.

V gene TRBV6-5 combines with J gene TRBJ2-1; 10 bases agree with TRBD2. From germline, CDR1 is MNHEY and CDR2 SVGAGI. The CDR3 has 17 residues. With V trimmed by 2 bases and J by 6 bases, 10 bases remained unmatched. The CDR3 reads CASSYLAGEVKGNEQFF. Written as DNA, the CDR3 is TGTGCCAGCAGTTACCTAGCGGGAGAGGTGAAGGGCAATGAGCAGTTCTTC.

The chain is built from TRBV5-1 and TRBJ2-1; tentative D call: TRBD2 (7 bases). Germline CDR1 SGHRS, CDR2 YFSETQ. V dropped 0 bases and J dropped 5 bases, with 12 bases sitting between them. The CDR3 runs to 15 residues. The CDR3 nucleotides read TGCGCCAGCAGCTTGGGGGGGGGCCACCACAATGAGCAGTTCTTC. Translation gives CASSLGGGHHNEQFF.

The chain combines TRBV20-1 with TRBJ2-7; TRBD2 matches 9 bases. Unmatched junction bases numbered 9, after V lost 5 bases and J lost 1 base. Germline lookup yields CDR1 DFQATT and CDR2 SNEGSKA (reference sequence). CDR3 length equals 15 residues. CDR3 DNA: TGCAGTGCTCCCCCACCAGCGGGAGGATCCTACGAGCAGTACTTC. Translating gives CSAPPPAGGSYEQYF.

This chain uses TRBV12-3 or TRBV12-4 with TRBJ1-6, with unresolved D. Trimming took 1 base from V and 7 from J, leaving 11 bases between them. The CDR3 runs 15 residues. CDR3 sequence (DNA): TGTGCCAGCAGTTTAGTAGGAAACACAAATTCACCCCTCCACTTT. Translated, it gives CASSLVGNTNSPLHF.

This clonotype was found a few times. The chain couples TRBV5-5 to TRBJ1-1; possibly TRBD1 for D (6 bases). The germline V and J ends were trimmed by 4 bases and 7 bases, with 11 bases remaining between them. Germline V gives CDR1 SGHKS, CDR2 YYEKEE (reference sequence). This CDR3 region has 12 residues. The CDR3 sequence is CASSIRTDEAFF. Written as DNA, the CDR3 is TGTGCCAGCAGCATACGGACAGATGAAGCTTTCTTT.

CDR3 residues: CASSPGLTGNEQFF. In DNA, the CDR3 is TGTGCCAGCTCACCAGGTCTAACGGGGAATGAGCAGTTCTTC. The genes are TRBV18 and TRBJ2-1; a weak D match, TRBD2 (5 bases). Germline CDR1 KGHSH, CDR2 LQKENI. There are 14 residues in the CDR3. Trimming took off 2 bases at V and 7 bases at J, with 12 bases between the two ends.

The V gene is TRBV24-1, the J gene TRBJ2-3; TRBD1 matches at 8 bases. Germline V gives CDR1 KGHDR, CDR2 SFDVKD. This CDR3 comprises 13 residues. Germline trimming cut 7 bases from V and 4 bases from J; bases unmatched to any gene: 3. The CDR3 sequence: CATRTGDSDTQYF. For the CDR3, the DNA is TGTGCCACCAGGACAGGGGATTCAGATACGCAGTATTTT.

This clonotype turned up a few times. V gene TRBV10-3 combines with J gene TRBJ2-1; D is unresolved. The length of the CDR3 is 13 residues. Germline V gene data show CDR1 as ENHRY and CDR2 as SYGVKD. Trimming shortened V by 10 bases and J by 7 bases, and 17 bases separated the two germline ends. The DNA for the CDR3 is TGTGCCAGCACCGACCTTCTGGGGAATGAGCAGTTCTTC. The encoded protein is CASTDLLGNEQFF.